This T cell receptor beta chain was sequenced in a study of shared clonotypes between healthy human individuals. Regarding the study as a whole: The expectation was that sequencing depth would affect clonotype sharing among donors.

Only a few counts were recorded for this clone. Its cognate antigen is unknown. Unsorted PBMC samples were amplified in replicate PCRs containing roughly 300 ng DNA, tens of thousands of T cell genomes. Authors' data handling: ImmunoSEQ output held junction-only sequences without quality scores, so filtering differed. Here immunoSEQ multiplex PCR was the method, and the copy in TCRdb shows in-frame clones only, minus some. That table gives V, J and clone size, and the DNA gave D and trimming. The sample has some 530,000 clones; more than 65% are singletons. The sequenced sample consisted of PBMCs. This clonotype was obtained from a woman between 40 and 55 years old in good health. Some clones in this sample may be carry-over from other donors' samples.

The CDR3 protein is CASSPVGSGSPSTDTQYF. DNA for the CDR3: TGTGCCAGCTCCCCGGTGGGTTCAGGGAGCCCTAGCACAGATACGCAGTATTTT. J is TRBJ2-3 and V is TRBV7-9; D possibly uses TRBD1 or TRBD2 (5 bases each). CDR1 and CDR2 (germline): SEHNR, FQNEAQ (reference sequence). Between the trimmed V and J ends, which lost 8 bases and 0 bases, there was a span of 24 bases. The CDR3 length is 18 residues.